These 10 T cell receptor beta chains originate from one sample sequenced in a study of blood T cell repertoires in COVID-19. Here immunoSEQ multiplex PCR was the method, and the copy in TCRdb shows in-frame clones only, minus some. The sample consists of about 39,000 clones, approximately 85% of them appearing once. Sequences were obtained from peripheral blood. Receptors were obtained from a human donor in a cohort sampled during active COVID-19.

The chain has TRBV27 and TRBJ2-2; D not resolved. The CDR3 runs 13 residues. Trimming left V 5 bases short and J 5 bases short, with 9 bases between. Germline loops: CDR1 MNHEY, CDR2 SMNVEV (reference sequence). The CDR3, as DNA: TGTGCCAGCAGTGCTGCGAGAACCGGGGAGCTGTTTTTT. Translation: CASSAARTGELFF.

This chain uses TRBV18 with TRBJ2-1; 7 bases fit TRBD1. The CDR3 consists of 11 residues. The ends lost 6 bases at V and 12 bases at J; junction bases unmatched: 5. Per germline, CDR1 KGHSH and CDR2 LQKENI. The chain's CDR3 is CASSTGLGQFF. CDR3 in DNA: TGTGCCAGCTCGACAGGGCTTGGGCAGTTCTTC.

This clone showed up just a few times. J is TRBJ2-7 and V is TRBV3-1 (or the pseudogene TRBV3-2); 8 bases agree with TRBD1. With V trimmed by 0 bases and J by 3 bases, 10 bases remained unmatched. Germline V gives CDR1 LGHDT, CDR2 YNNKEL (reference sequence). There are 17 residues in the CDR3. As DNA, the CDR3 is TGTGCCAGCAGCCAAGATCCGGTACGGGACAGGAACTACGAGCAGTACTTC. It translates to CASSQDPVRDRNYEQYF.

The V gene is TRBV19, the J gene TRBJ1-2, with 9 bases lining up with TRBD1. From germline, CDR1 is LNHDA and CDR2 SQIVND (reference sequence). The CDR3 totals 15 residues. V was pared by 2 bases and J by 8 bases, with 9 bases of the junction left unmatched. The CDR3 DNA is TGTGCCAGTAGTATACCGGGACAGGGACTTCTCGGCTACACCTTC. Translated: CASSIPGQGLLGYTF.

This clone was seen only once. The chain carries TRBV30 and TRBJ1-1; TRBD1 aligns across 8 bases. This CDR3 is built from 16 residues. Germline CDR1 GTSNPN, CDR2 SVGIG (reference sequence). V lost 0 bases and J lost 3; bases outside the gene matches: 9. CDR3 sequence reads: CAWSVAGGASYTEAFF. As DNA, the CDR3 is TGTGCCTGGAGTGTCGCAGGGGGCGCCTCGTACACTGAAGCTTTCTTT.

The gene calls are TRBV7-9 and TRBJ1-4; TRBD1 matches at 10 bases. CDR3 length: 18 amino acids. CDR1 and CDR2 (germline): SEHNR, FQNEAQ (reference sequence). The V segment lost 1 base and the J segment 0 bases; nucleotides outside the gene matches: 5. The chain's CDR3 is CASSLEWDRGPTNEKLFF. The CDR3 region has the DNA TGTGCCAGCAGCTTAGAGTGGGACAGGGGACCAACTAATGAAAAACTGTTTTTT. Using reference TRBV7-9 and TRBJ1-4 for the parts outside the CDR3, the full variable domain is DTGVSQNPRHKITKRGQNVTFRCDPISEHNRLYWYRQTLGQGPEFLTYFQNEAQLEKSRLLSDRFSAERPKGSFSTLEIQRTEQGDSAMYLCASSLEWDRGPTNEKLFFGSGTQLSVL.

The rearrangement joins TRBV29-1 to TRBJ1-1, with 11 positions matching TRBD1. The CDR3 is 12 amino acids. With V trimmed by 6 bases and J by 4 bases, 1 base remained unmatched. Germline V lookup: CDR1 SQVTM, CDR2 ANQGSEA. As DNA, the CDR3 is TGCAGCGTCGGGACAGGGGGCACTGAAGCTTTCTTT. Translated, it gives CSVGTGGTEAFF.

This chain connects TRBV5-6 to TRBJ2-7; TRBD2 might be the D (6 bases). The CDR3 runs 15 residues. Trimming took off 5 bases at V and 2 bases at J, with 17 bases between the two ends. CDR1 is SGHDT and CDR2 is YYEEEE in the germline V gene. DNA of the CDR3: TGTGCCAGCAGGTCGATGGGACTCGGGACCTACGAGCAGTACTTC. Residues: CASRSMGLGTYEQYF.

This clone has just one count. The chain has TRBV27 and TRBJ1-2; maybe TRBD1 (5 bases). CDR3 size: 16 residues. Trimming cost V 8 bases and J 3 bases, with 22 bases left between them. Per germline, CDR1 MNHEY and CDR2 SMNVEV (reference sequence). CDR3 nucleotide sequence: TGTGCCAGCCGAACGTCGCAGACAGCCGGTCACTATGGCTACACCTTC. Its protein product is CASRTSQTAGHYGYTF.

The rearrangement joins TRBV14 to TRBJ1-1; a possible D gene is TRBD1 (6 bases). The CDR3 contains 15 residues. CDR1 and CDR2 (germline): SGHDN, FVKESK. With 2 bases removed from V and 5 bases from J, the gap between germline ends came to 15 bases. The CDR3 sequence: CASSQNRARGTEAFF. The CDR3, as DNA: TGTGCCAGCAGCCAAAACAGGGCCCGAGGTACTGAAGCTTTCTTT.